The clone carrying this T cell receptor (beta chain) was observed a few times. What it recognizes is unknown. This sample was included in a study of T cells after yellow fever vaccination. Study-wide results and limits: Subsequent to the booster, the majority of primary-vaccination clones reappeared (96% CD4, around 85% CD8).

TCRdb re-analysed the 5' RACE reads in MiXCR, keeping a single row per CDR3 protein. Among some 120,000 distinct CDR3 sequences listed, about 16% were seen once. V trimming: 2 bases; J trimming: 5 bases; junction bases outside the gene matches: 10. Germline V CDR1 and CDR2: LNHDA, SQIVND (reference sequence). The CDR3 runs 17 residues. This receptor was taken from a man younger than 35 who received the YFV17D yellow fever vaccine. The material was CD8+ T cells sorted from PBMCs, obtained 5 days after the yellow fever booster vaccination. The gene calls are TRBV19 and TRBJ2-1, with 9 bases matching TRBD2. Written as DNA, the CDR3 is TGTGCCAGTAGTATACCCGCCCAGCGGGGGGCCCACAATGAGCAGTTCTTC. Amino acids: CASSIPAQRGAHNEQFF.